Below are 20 T cell receptor beta chains sequenced from a single sample in a study of a mutant IDH1 vaccine in newly diagnosed glioma. Only in-frame clones appear in the TCRdb table, and some are missing; sequencing was by immunoSEQ multiplex PCR. The sample consists of tens of thousands of clones, less than 90% of them appearing once. Time point denoted: week 47, end of study. Every vaccination contained 300 ug of the mutant IDH1 20-mer peptide and was paired with topical imiquimod. Their antigens are not known. This specimen was PBMCs, taken from a glioma patient whose treatment included an IDH1 peptide vaccine. The receptors were gathered from a man aged 25-40 years with glioma.

This chain joins TRBV7-9 and TRBJ2-3, with a tentative D call TRBD1 (6 bases). Deletions cut 2 bases from V and 3 bases from J, with 15 bases between. The germline V gene encodes CDR1 SEHNR and CDR2 FQNEAQ (reference sequence). This CDR3 has 16 residues. CDR3 region: CASSLKGKGGTDTQYF. In DNA, the CDR3 is TGTGCCAGCAGCTTAAAGGGGAAAGGGGGAACAGATACGCAGTATTTT.

The J gene is TRBJ1-2, the V gene TRBV2, with 7 nucleotides matching TRBD1. Germline values: CDR1 SNHLY, CDR2 FYNNEI. The CDR3 is 13 residues long. V was pared by 6 bases and J by 6 bases, with 7 bases of the junction left unmatched. CDR3 residues: CASSLTGSDGYTF. The CDR3, as DNA: TGTGCCAGCAGCTTGACAGGGTCCGATGGCTACACCTTC.

Here the CDR3 DNA reads TGTGCCAGCAGCTTAGTAATCGTGCCGGGACAGGGGTACCAAGAGACCCAGTACTTC. Its protein is CASSLVIVPGQGYQETQYF. The V gene is TRBV13, the J gene TRBJ2-5; TRBD1 matches at 10 bases. Germline values: CDR1 PRHDT, CDR2 FYEKMQ (reference sequence). The CDR3 covers 19 residues. Trimming took 1 base from V and 0 from J; bases not matched to a gene: 11.

The chain recombines TRBV19 with TRBJ2-7; TRBD2 is a possible D gene (5 bases). CDR3 size: 15 residues. Per the germline V gene, CDR1 is LNHDA and CDR2 is SQIVND (reference sequence). V was cut by 4 bases and J by 4 bases, with 17 bases left in between. The CDR3 region is CASSTGRLAPYEQYF. DNA of the CDR3: TGTGCCAGTAGTACCGGACGGCTAGCTCCTTACGAGCAGTACTTC.

The rearrangement uses TRBV29-1 and TRBJ1-2; TRBD1 is a possible D gene (6 bases). This CDR3 region has 17 residues. Trimming took off 4 bases at V and 6 bases at J, with 27 bases between the two ends. CDR1 SQVTM and CDR2 ANQGSEA come from the germline V gene. The CDR3 coding sequence is TGCAGCGTTGGGGCCCATTTGACAGGAGGAAAGCTGGATGGCTACACCTTC. This codes for CSVGAHLTGGKLDGYTF.

This clone was detected only a few times. The chain uses TRBV5-1 and TRBJ1-6; no clear D. The length of the CDR3 is 15 residues. Trimming took off 0 bases at V and 10 bases at J, with 14 bases between the two ends. In germline, CDR1 is SGHRS, CDR2 YFSETQ. In nucleotides, the CDR3 is TGCGCCAGCAGCTTGGATGGGGAGGTTGGCTCACCCCTCCACTTT. It codes for CASSLDGEVGSPLHF.

The chain links TRBV2 to TRBJ1-2; tentatively, D is TRBD1 (5 bases). Germline lookup yields CDR1 SNHLY and CDR2 FYNNEI. The CDR3 totals 12 residues. The V and J ends lost 4 bases and 9 bases respectively, with 12 bases between them. This CDR3 reads CASSARGSSYTF. CDR3 DNA sequence: TGTGCCAGCAGTGCGAGGGGAAGTAGCTACACCTTC. The complete variable domain, with remaining parts taken from reference TRBV2 and TRBJ1-2, reads EPEVTQTPSHQVTQMGQEVILRCVPISNHLYFYWYRQILGQKVEFLVSFYNNEISEKSEIFDDQFSVERPDGSNFTLKIRSTKLEDSAMYFCASSARGSSYTFGSGTRLTVV.

This clone was seen a few times. The V call is TRBV19, the J call TRBJ1-1; no reliable D call. Germline V gives CDR1 LNHDA, CDR2 SQIVND (reference sequence). The CDR3 sequence is 13 residues long. The V end was cut by 6 bases, the J end by 1 base, with 9 bases between. The CDR3 bases are TGTGCCAGTAGGAGAACAGAGAACACTGAAGCTTTCTTT. This sequence encodes CASRRTENTEAFF.

This chain connects TRBV5-5 to TRBJ1-1; a weak D match, TRBD1 (6 bases). The V and J ends lost 3 bases and 0 bases respectively, with 24 bases between them. The CDR3 extends over 19 amino acids. Germline CDR1 and CDR2: SGHKS and YYEKEE (reference sequence). This CDR3 reads CASSSGKWGPSIMNTEAFF. The DNA for the CDR3 is TGTGCCAGCAGCTCCGGAAAGTGGGGGCCGTCCATTATGAACACTGAAGCTTTCTTT.

The CDR3 here is CASSRRQDQETQYF. CDR3 DNA: TGCGCCAGCAGCCGGCGACAGGACCAAGAGACCCAGTACTTC. This chain joins TRBV4-1 and TRBJ2-5; TRBD1 might be the D (6 bases). V lost 4 bases and J 0 bases, leaving 9 bases between the germline ends. CDR1 and CDR2 (germline): MGHRA, YSYEKL. This CDR3 is 14 amino acids long.

This chain joins TRBV4-1 and TRBJ2-1; D could derive from TRBD1 or TRBD2 (5 bases each). The CDR3 length is 17 residues. V shed 4 bases and J shed 5 bases, with 21 bases lying between them. Germline loops: CDR1 MGHRA, CDR2 YSYEKL. The CDR3 sequence: CASSPQEDLPAHNEQFF. CDR3 nucleotide sequence: TGCGCCAGCAGCCCACAGGAGGACTTACCAGCACACAATGAGCAGTTCTTC.

The CDR3 sequence: CASSQSYGPNQPQHF. CDR3 nucleotides: TGCGCCAGCAGCCAAAGCTACGGTCCCAATCAGCCCCAGCATTTT. The V gene is TRBV4-1, the J gene TRBJ1-5; D uncertain. Trimming left V 2 bases short and J 3 bases short, with 11 bases between. Germline CDR1 and CDR2: MGHRA and YSYEKL. This CDR3 has 15 residues.

J is TRBJ1-2 and V is TRBV6-1, with D tentatively TRBD1 (5 bases). The CDR3 length is 13 residues. Trimming cost V 6 bases and J 4 bases, with 12 bases left between them. The V gene's germline CDR1 is MNHNS and CDR2 SASEGT. The CDR3 loop is CASRVDSIYGYTF. CDR3 coding DNA: TGTGCCAGCAGGGTCGACAGCATCTATGGCTACACCTTC.

This clone showed up just once. The chain joins TRBV2 to TRBJ2-1; D not resolved. V was cut by 2 bases and J by 6 bases, with 17 bases left in between. Germline CDR1 SNHLY, CDR2 FYNNEI. The CDR3 is 16 residues long. CDR3 nucleotides: TGTGCCAGCAGTGAAAGGGTAAGGATCAGCGCCAATGAGCAGTTCTTC. Protein sequence: CASSERVRISANEQFF.

This clone appeared a single time. The V gene is TRBV18, the J gene TRBJ2-7; 9 nucleotides line up with TRBD2. This CDR3 region has 15 residues. Germline V gives CDR1 KGHSH, CDR2 LQKENI. V lost 4 bases to trimming and J lost 0 bases; unmatched junction nucleotides: 4. The CDR3 coding sequence is TGTGCCAGCTCACGGCGGACTAGCGACTCCTACGAGCAGTACTTC. Its translation: CASSRRTSDSYEQYF.

V is TRBV10-2 and J is TRBJ2-2, with 7 bases that match TRBD1. Trimming at V came to 4 bases and at J to 4 bases, leaving 6 bases not matched to a gene. CDR3 length: 15 residues. From germline, CDR1 is WSHSY and CDR2 SAAADI. The CDR3 region is CASSAGQAGTGELFF. DNA of the CDR3: TGCGCCAGCAGTGCAGGACAGGCTGGCACCGGGGAGCTGTTTTTT.

The chain joins TRBV4-1 to TRBJ2-7; 9 bases agree with TRBD1. Per the germline V gene, CDR1 is MGHRA and CDR2 is YSYEKL. V was clipped by 1 base and J by 2 bases; unmatched bases: 9. The CDR3 is 17 residues long. The CDR3 DNA reads as TGCGCCAGCAGCCAAGTCCCCGCCCGACAGGGGGCCTACGAGCAGTACTTC. This gives the protein CASSQVPARQGAYEQYF.

The rearrangement uses TRBV28 and TRBJ1-1; TRBD1 is a possible D gene (6 bases). V was cut by 7 bases and J by 6 bases, with 18 bases left in between. Per the germline V gene, CDR1 is MDHEN and CDR2 is SYDVKM. This CDR3 region has 14 residues. CDR3 region: CASMEGGYWPEAFF. For the CDR3, the DNA is TGTGCCAGCATGGAGGGGGGCTATTGGCCTGAAGCTTTCTTT.

The chain couples TRBV7-6 to TRBJ2-2; D ambiguous. With 0 bases removed from V and 6 bases from J, the gap between germline ends came to 5 bases. The CDR3 runs 13 residues. CDR1 is SGHVS, CDR2 FNYEAQ, per germline. The chain's CDR3 is CASSLASAGELFF. CDR3 nucleotides: TGTGCCAGCAGCTTAGCAAGCGCCGGGGAGCTGTTTTTT.

This clone was counted only a few times. This chain's CDR3 is CASSLVVQPQHF. CDR3 coding DNA: TGTGCCAGCAGTTTGGTAGTTCAGCCCCAGCATTTT. The J gene is TRBJ1-5, the V gene TRBV28, with unresolved D. The CDR3 spans 12 residues. Trimming removed 3 bases from V and 6 bases from J, with 6 bases in between. The germline V gene encodes CDR1 MDHEN and CDR2 SYDVKM.